One and the same sample provided the 32 T cell receptor delta chains below, sequenced in a study of Vγ9Vδ2 T cells in congenital toxoplasmosis. cDNA was made by template-switch reverse transcription with TRGC- and TRDC-specific primers in one tube. The TRGC primer design covered both constant genes, TRGC1 and TRGC2. TCRdb re-called clones from the reads using CATT. The sample contains a few hundred delta-chain clones, about 38% of which appear only once. Sequencing input: gamma-delta T cells from blood. The receptor source for this set is a child younger than 10 born to a mother with Toxoplasma gondii infection during pregnancy, either congenitally infected or uninfected (not recorded which).

By share, this clone counts as large. V and J are TRDV1 and TRDJ1; D is possibly TRDD2 (7 bases). This CDR3 is 20 amino acids long. CDR1 and CDR2 (germline): TSWWSYY, QGS. V lost 0 bases and J lost 0, with 23 bases in between. The CDR3 sequence: CALGELIPTWGSLYTDKLIF. Written as DNA, the CDR3 is TGTGCTCTTGGGGAACTCATTCCTACGTGGGGGTCCTTGTACACCGATAAACTCATCTTT.

With respect to this clone: TCRdb assigns this DNA the protein of a much larger clone, which departs from its translation at residue 11; this likely reflects a read error, and the protein shown comes from translating the DNA. The chain is built from TRDV2 and TRDJ2; 7 bases are shared with TRDD3. With 3 bases clipped from V and 9 bases from J, the junction kept 12 bases outside the gene matches. The CDR3 runs to 15 residues. The germline CDR1 and CDR2 sequences are GEAIGNYY and EKD. The CDR3 sequence: CACDGWGAVTTQLFF. The CDR3 nucleotides read TGTGCCTGTGACGGCTGGGGGGCCGTAACAACACAACTCTTCTTT.

On this clone: A far more abundant clone sits one base away, making this likely a read error. The chain links TRDV1 to TRDJ1; tentatively, D is TRDD3 (6 bases). The CDR3 extends over 23 amino acids. The germline V gene encodes CDR1 TSWWSYY and CDR2 QGS. The CDR3 DNA reads TGTGCTCTTGGGGAATCGTACCTTCTCTCGTACCCTTTGGGGGCCCTGTACACCGTTAAACTCATCTTT. It codes for CALGESYLLSYPLGALYTVKLIF.

This clone is classed as large. The rearrangement joins TRDV3 to TRDJ1; 10 bases agree with TRDD3. Looked up from germline, CDR1 is TVYSNPD and CDR2 is GDNSRS (reference sequence). The ends lost 2 bases at V and 0 bases at J; junction bases unmatched: 9. The CDR3 spans 16 residues. This CDR3 reads CAFHPPTGGYTDKLIF. The DNA of the CDR3 is TGTGCCTTTCACCCTCCTACTGGGGGATACACCGATAAACTCATCTTT.

This clone appeared a few times. J is TRDJ1 and V is TRDV1; 11 bases are a match to TRDD3. V shed 0 bases, J shed 2 bases, and the junction held 11 bases outside the gene matches. Germline V gene sequence: CDR1 TSWWSYY, CDR2 QGS. The CDR3 is 19 amino acids. The CDR3 nucleotides read TGTGCTCTTGGGGAACTTCTACTGGGGGATATATCGGGGACCGATAAACTCATCTTT. It specifies CALGELLLGDISGTDKLIF.

In the case of this clone: A far bigger clonotype differs at one base, so this is likely a read error. Other nucleotide sequences from this sample produce the same CDR3. The chain combines TRDV1 with TRDJ1; D might be TRDD3 (5 bases). Per germline, CDR1 TSWWSYY and CDR2 QGS. The CDR3 is 15 amino acids. The CDR3 is CALGEGSGYTDKLIF. CDR3 sequence (DNA): TGTGCCCTTGGGGAAGGTTCGGGATACACCGATAAACTCATCTTT.

With regard to this clone: It differs at one base from a far larger clone, so likely a read error. This specimen includes other DNA sequences encoding the same CDR3. The rearrangement uses TRDV2 and TRDJ3, with 13 bases identical to TRDD3. The CDR3 covers 21 residues. CDR1 is GEAIGNYY and CDR2 is EKD in the germline V gene. V lost 0 bases and J lost 0; bases outside the gene matches: 7. The DNA of the CDR3 is TGTGCCTGTGACACCGTATACTGGGGGATACGAGACTCCTGGGACACCCGACAGATGTTTTTC. The encoded protein is CACDTVYWGIRDSWDTRQMFF.

This clone ranks as large. The genes are TRDV2 and TRDJ2; possibly TRDD3 for D (5 bases). CDR1 GEAIGNYY and CDR2 EKD come from the germline V gene. V was trimmed by 0 bases and J by 0 bases, leaving 7 bases between them. There are 15 residues in the CDR3. This CDR3 is CACDTWGALTAQLFF. For the CDR3, the DNA is TGTGCCTGTGACACCTGGGGAGCTTTGACAGCACAACTCTTCTTT.

In its sample, this clone is medium-sized. The genes are TRDV1 and TRDJ1, with D possibly being TRDD3 (6 bases). CDR3 length: 15 residues. V gave up 6 bases and J gave up 0 bases, with 14 bases separating them. CDR1 and CDR2 from the germline V gene are TSWWSYY and QGS. CDR3 DNA: TGTGCTCTTGGTGGGAGATGGGGGGACACCGATAAACTCATCTTT. This translates into CALGGRWGDTDKLIF.

Turning to this clone: A far larger clone is off by one base, so a read error is likely. The chain has TRDV2 and TRDJ2, with TRDD3 identical over 8 bases. CDR1 is GEAIGNYY and CDR2 is EKD in the germline V gene. V gave up 0 bases and J gave up 4 bases; unmatched junction bases: 6. This CDR3 spans 16 amino acids. CDR3 DNA: TGTGCCTGTGACACCGTGGGGGATTTTTGGACAGCACAACTCTTCTTT. This translates into CACDTVGDFWTAQLFF.

Concerning this clone: A read error likely explains this, since a far larger clone differs by one base. Other DNA variants within this sample encode the same CDR3. The rearrangement uses TRDV2 and TRDJ1, with a tentative D call TRDD3 (6 bases). From germline, CDR1 is GEAIGNYY and CDR2 EKD. CDR3 length: 24 amino acids. The DNA for the CDR3 is TGTGCCTGTGACACCCCCCGGAGAACTATCCCCTCCCTGGGGAGTGCCTTGTACACAGATAAACTCATCTTT. Translation gives CACDTPRRTIPSLGSALYTDKLIF.

Sample share makes this clone hyperexpanded. The chain couples TRDV2 to TRDJ2; 12 bases line up with TRDD3. The length of the CDR3 is 19 residues. Germline lookup yields CDR1 GEAIGNYY and CDR2 EKD. Unmatched junction bases numbered 11, after V lost 2 bases and J lost 2 bases. CDR3 protein: CACDNIGTGGYSLTAQLFF. The DNA for the CDR3 is TGTGCCTGTGACAATATCGGTACTGGGGGATACAGCTTGACAGCACAACTCTTCTTT.

By its share, this clone is large (0.1 to 1%). V usage is TRDV1 and J usage is TRDJ1, with 9 bases that match TRDD3. J gave up 0 bases and V 4 bases, and 27 bases lay outside the gene matches. The CDR3 contains 23 residues. Germline V CDR1 and CDR2: TSWWSYY, QGS. CDR3 sequence: CALGGAFFPLLGDKEPYTDKLIF. CDR3 in DNA: TGTGCTCTTGGGGGAGCTTTCTTCCCTCTACTGGGGGACAAGGAGCCGTACACCGATAAACTCATCTTT.

Turning to this clone: A read error is likely here: a far larger clone is one base away. The chain couples TRDV2 to TRDJ1; tentatively, D is TRDD3 (5 bases). Germline V lookup: CDR1 GEAIGNYY, CDR2 EKD. This CDR3 spans 14 amino acids. V dropped 0 bases and J dropped 7 bases, with 14 bases sitting between them. Here the CDR3 reads CACDTGELSLKLIF. CDR3 DNA sequence: TGTGCCTGTGACACCGGGGAACTTTCCCTTAAACTCATCTTT.

By share of the sample, this clone is medium-sized. It may be a read error: a sequence one base away is much more abundant. The chain carries TRAV29/DV5 and TRDJ1; no clear D. The V and J ends lost 0 bases and 2 bases respectively, with 14 bases between them. The V gene's germline CDR1 is NSMFDY and CDR2 ISSIKDK. CDR3 length equals 15 residues. CDR3 nucleotides: TGTGCAGCAAGCGTGCGGGGCCGGTGTACCGATAAACTCATCTTT. Its protein is CAASVRGRCTDKLIF.

On this clone: This probably arose from a read error, given a far larger clone one base away. The same CDR3 also results from other DNA sequences found in this sample. The chain carries TRDV2 and TRDJ1; tentatively, D is TRDD3 (5 bases). Germline V CDR1 and CDR2: GEAIGNYY, EKD. This CDR3 contains 15 residues. The V gene lost 3 bases and the J gene lost 0 bases, with 13 bases spanning the gap. CDR3 protein: CACDLLGEYTDKLIF. The CDR3 DNA sequence: TGTGCCTGTGACTTACTAGGGGAGTACACCGATAAACTCATCTTT.

Of note for this clone: This likely reflects a read error, since a far larger clone is one base away. This rearrangement joins TRDV1 to TRDJ2; TRDD3 matches at 11 bases. Germline V CDR1 and CDR2: TSWWSYY, QGS. CDR3 length equals 21 residues. The CDR3 DNA is TGTGCTTTTGGGGAAAAGTCCCGACTGGGGGATAAGTTTGGGTTGACAGCACAACTCTTCTTT. Translated: CAFGEKSRLGDKFGLTAQLFF.

This clone was counted only a few times. This likely traces to a read error, being one base from a far larger clone. Within the sample, other DNA sequences also encode this same CDR3. J is TRDJ3 and V is TRDV2; 8 bases align to TRDD3. With 0 bases clipped from V and 4 bases from J, the junction kept 7 bases outside the gene matches. In germline, CDR1 is GEAIGNYY, CDR2 EKD. The CDR3 has 18 residues. The CDR3 is CACDTGGYTSWDTRQMFF. CDR3 nucleotides: TGTGCCTGTGACACCGGGGGATATACCTCATGGGACACCCGACAGATGTTTTTC.

By sample fraction, this clone is large (0.1 to 1%). The V call is TRDV1, the J call TRDJ1, with D possibly being TRDD2 (6 bases). CDR1 and CDR2 from the germline V gene are TSWWSYY and QGS. The CDR3 is made up of 21 amino acids. The ends were cut back, 0 bases at V and 6 bases at J, with 32 bases in the middle. CDR3 DNA: TGTGCTCTTGGGGAACTCAATCCTACGGGGGGTCCTTGTACGGCGGCCTATAAACTCATCTTT. Encoded protein: CALGELNPTGGPCTAAYKLIF.

Remarks on this clone: A read error likely explains why the TCRdb protein, taken from a much larger clone, differs from this DNA's translation at residue 7; the protein shown is translated from the DNA. V is TRAV29/DV5 and J is TRDJ1, with unresolved D. Germline loops: CDR1 NSMFDY, CDR2 ISSIKDK. Trimming took off 0 bases at V and 2 bases at J, with 14 bases between the two ends. The CDR3 loop spans 15 amino acids. For the CDR3, the DNA is TGTGCAGCAAGCGTGCGGGTCCGGTTTACCGATAAACTCATCTTT. It specifies CAASVRVRFTDKLIF.

This clone was counted a few times. Given a far larger clone just one base away, this is likely a sequencing read error. The rearrangement joins TRAV38-2/DV8 to TRDJ1; TRDD3 agrees at 9 bases. Germline CDR1 and CDR2: TSESDYY and QEAYKQQN. The CDR3 extends over 17 amino acids. V was clipped by 9 bases and J by 0 bases; unmatched bases: 15. CDR3 in DNA: TGTGCTTGGGGATACGCTGGGGGCATCGAGTACACCGATAAACTCATCTTT. Protein: CAWGYAGGIEYTDKLIF.

Judged by abundance, this clone is medium-sized. The chain recombines TRDV2 with TRDJ2, with D tentatively TRDD3 (5 bases). The CDR3 loop spans 16 amino acids. Trimming shortened V by 1 base and J by 3 bases, and 14 bases separated the two germline ends. Looked up from germline, CDR1 is GEAIGNYY and CDR2 is EKD. CDR3 region: CACDTRGRYMTAQLFF. In DNA form, the CDR3 reads TGTGCCTGTGACACGAGAGGCCGATACATGACAGCACAACTCTTCTTT.

This clone has a handful of counts. This sequence is one base from a far larger clone and is likely a read error. The chain has TRDV3 and TRDJ1; D is uncertain. The V end was cut by 0 bases, the J end by 4 bases, with 24 bases between. Germline-derived CDR1 and CDR2 are TVYSNPD and GDNSRS (reference sequence). The CDR3 extends over 17 amino acids. Here the CDR3 DNA reads TGTGCCTTTAGTTGCGGTTTCGAGGATTCTTCTTTCGATAAACTCATCTTT. It yields the protein CAFSCGFEDSSFDKLIF.

Turning to this clone: Given a far larger clone just one base away, this is likely a sequencing read error. Other DNA sequences in this sample translate to the same CDR3. The chain employs TRAV38-2/DV8 and TRDJ1; TRDD3 agrees at 9 bases. The CDR3 is made up of 17 amino acids. J lost 0 bases, V lost 9 bases, and 15 bases had no gene match. Germline assignment: CDR1 TSESDYY and CDR2 QEAYKQQN. In DNA, the CDR3 is TGTGCTTGGGGATACGCTGGTGGCCTCGAGTACACCGATAAACTCATCTTT. This sequence encodes CAWGYAGGLEYTDKLIF.

This clone ranks as medium-sized. The chain carries TRDV2 and TRDJ3; 10 positions match TRDD3. Trimming took 0 bases from V and 0 from J; bases not matched to a gene: 1. The CDR3 is 18 residues long. CDR1 is GEAIGNYY and CDR2 is EKD in the germline V gene. CDR3 coding DNA: TGTGCCTGTGACACCGGGGGATACGGCTCCTGGGACACCCGACAGATGTTTTTC. Translation gives CACDTGGYGSWDTRQMFF.

By share, this clone counts as large. Other DNA sequences of this sample code for an identical CDR3. The chain has TRDV1 and TRDJ2; 13 bases are shared with TRDD3. With V trimmed by 0 bases and J by 7 bases, 20 bases remained unmatched. Germline CDR1 TSWWSYY, CDR2 QGS. The CDR3 has 22 amino acids. The CDR3, as DNA: TGTGCTCTTGGGGAACTAGGTTACCCCCTGGGATTACTGGGGGATACGCAAGCACAACTCTTCTTT. Translation gives CALGELGYPLGLLGDTQAQLFF.

Notes on this clone: The TCRdb record carries a much larger clone's protein, which differs from this DNA's translation at residue 5; a read error is the likely cause, and the protein listed here is the DNA translation. The chain links TRDV1 to TRDJ1; D is uncertain. This CDR3 is 15 amino acids long. Germline CDR1 and CDR2: TSWWSYY and QGS. DNA for the CDR3: TGTGCTCTTGGGAAACTGACCACACAGGGCACGACACTCATCTTT. Its translation: CALGKLTTQGTTLIF.

This clone is categorized as medium-sized. The chain has TRAV29/DV5 and TRDJ1; TRDD3 matches 12 bases. Per the germline V gene, CDR1 is NSMFDY and CDR2 is ISSIKDK. The CDR3 loop spans 17 amino acids. V lost 1 base to trimming and J lost 8 bases; unmatched junction nucleotides: 15. CDR3: CAASHLLTGGYHPKLIF. DNA for the CDR3: TGTGCAGCAAGCCACCTCCTTACTGGGGGATACCACCCCAAACTCATCTTT.

Sample share makes this clone large. This rearrangement joins TRDV1 to TRDJ1, with 7 bases identical to TRDD3. Germline V gene lookup returns CDR1 TSWWSYY and CDR2 QGS. V trimming: 5 bases; J trimming: 2 bases; junction bases outside the gene matches: 20. This CDR3 region has 19 residues. Here the CDR3 reads CALGTKPRPWGPFTDKLIF. CDR3 nucleotide sequence: TGTGCTCTTGGGACAAAACCACGTCCCTGGGGGCCGTTTACCGATAAACTCATCTTT.

Regarding this clone: This is likely an artifact of a read error, given a far larger clone one base away. Other DNA variants within this sample encode the same CDR3. The chain links TRDV2 to TRDJ1, with a possible D match to TRDD3 (6 bases). The V gene's germline CDR1 is GEAIGNYY and CDR2 EKD. V was cut by 0 bases and J by 0 bases, with 37 bases left in between. CDR3 length: 24 residues. This CDR3 reads CACDTPRRTIPSLGSALYTDKLIF. The CDR3 DNA reads TGTGCCTGTGACACCCCACGGAGAACTATCCCCTCCCTGGGGAGTGCCTTGTACACCGATAAACTCATCTTT.

Sample share makes this clone large. This sample includes further DNA sequences coding for the same CDR3. The chain joins TRDV1 to TRDJ1; 7 bases agree with TRDD3. This CDR3 contains 18 residues. CDR1 and CDR2 from the germline V gene are TSWWSYY and QGS. V lost 2 bases to trimming and J lost 7 bases; unmatched junction nucleotides: 19. CDR3 bases: TGTGCTCTTGGGGAATCGCTGTCCGGGGGATTCCATTTGTCTAAACTCATCTTT. It yields the protein CALGESLSGGFHLSKLIF.

To note about this clone: A far larger clone is one nucleotide away, so this likely arose from a read error. The chain uses TRDV2 and TRDJ3; TRDD3 matches 13 bases. V lost 3 bases to trimming and J lost 0 bases; unmatched junction nucleotides: 10. The CDR3 sequence is 21 residues long. Germline loops: CDR1 GEAIGNYY, CDR2 EKD. The CDR3 nucleotides read TGTGCCTGTGACTCCGTTTACTGGGGGATACGAGACTCCTGGGACACCCGACAGATGTTTTTC. Amino acid sequence: CACDSVYWGIRDSWDTRQMFF.